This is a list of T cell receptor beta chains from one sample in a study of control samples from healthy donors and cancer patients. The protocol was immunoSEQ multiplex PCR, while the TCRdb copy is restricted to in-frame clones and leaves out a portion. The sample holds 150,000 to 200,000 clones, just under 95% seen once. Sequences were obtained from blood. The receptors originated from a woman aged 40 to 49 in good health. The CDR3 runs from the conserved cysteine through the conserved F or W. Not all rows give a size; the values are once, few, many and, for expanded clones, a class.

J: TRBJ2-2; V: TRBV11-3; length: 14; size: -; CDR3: CASSSGIGTGELFF
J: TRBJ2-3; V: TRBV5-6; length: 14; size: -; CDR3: CASSRGQGADTQYF
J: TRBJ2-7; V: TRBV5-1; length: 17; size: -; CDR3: CASSLGGQGLPYYEQYF
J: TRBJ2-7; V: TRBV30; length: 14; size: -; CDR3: CAWNLGPGAGEQYF
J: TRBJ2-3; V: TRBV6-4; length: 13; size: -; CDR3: CASSPDRANTQYF
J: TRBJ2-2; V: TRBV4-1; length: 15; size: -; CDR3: CASSPGTSVTGELFF
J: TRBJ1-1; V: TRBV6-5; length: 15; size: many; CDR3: CASSYSKAVNTEAFF
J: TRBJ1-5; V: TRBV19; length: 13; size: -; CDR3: CASSTSFNQPQHF
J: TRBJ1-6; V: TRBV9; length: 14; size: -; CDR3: CASSVLQGNSPLHF
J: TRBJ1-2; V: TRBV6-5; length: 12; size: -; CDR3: CASLGGGGGYTF
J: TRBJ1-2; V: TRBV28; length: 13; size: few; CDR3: CASKGVVGYGYTF
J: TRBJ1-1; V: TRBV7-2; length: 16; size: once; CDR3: CASSDSWRTGNTEAFF
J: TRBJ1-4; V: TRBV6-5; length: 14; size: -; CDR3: CASSTQRRNEKLFF
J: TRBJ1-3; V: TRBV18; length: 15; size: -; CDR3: CASSPERQVLNTIYF
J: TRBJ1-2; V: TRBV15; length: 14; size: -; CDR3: CATSRDSDVYGYTF
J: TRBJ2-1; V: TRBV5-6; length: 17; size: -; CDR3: CASSLGLGGQGVTEQFF
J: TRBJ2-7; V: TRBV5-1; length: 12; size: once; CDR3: CASSPDNGVQYF
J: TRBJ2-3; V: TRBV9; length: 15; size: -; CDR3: CASSASSGFTDTQYF
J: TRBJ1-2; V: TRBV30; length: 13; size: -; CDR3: CAWSQGADYGYTF
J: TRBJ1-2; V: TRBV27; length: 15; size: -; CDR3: CASSPATRGVYGYTF
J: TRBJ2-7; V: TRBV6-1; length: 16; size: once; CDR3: CASSEPLRTSYYEQYF
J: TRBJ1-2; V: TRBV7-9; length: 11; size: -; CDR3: CASRAGYGYTF
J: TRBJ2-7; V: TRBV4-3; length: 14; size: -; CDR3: CASSPGTNYYEQYF
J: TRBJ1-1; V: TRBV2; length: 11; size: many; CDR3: CASSPGRPYNF
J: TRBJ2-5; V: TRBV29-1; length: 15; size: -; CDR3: CSVEGAVGPRETQYF
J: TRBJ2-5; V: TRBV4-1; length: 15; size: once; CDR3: CASSPERGGLETQYF
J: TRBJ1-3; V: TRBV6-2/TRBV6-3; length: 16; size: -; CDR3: CASSYRPRYSGNTIYF
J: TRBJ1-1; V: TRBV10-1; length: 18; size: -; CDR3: CATLRVPVQEAMNTEAFF
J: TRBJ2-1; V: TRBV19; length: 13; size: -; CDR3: CASSINRGDEQFF
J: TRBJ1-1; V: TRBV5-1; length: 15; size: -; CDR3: CASSDRLRGATEAFF
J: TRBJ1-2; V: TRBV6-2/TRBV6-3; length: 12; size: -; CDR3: CASSWTNYGYTF
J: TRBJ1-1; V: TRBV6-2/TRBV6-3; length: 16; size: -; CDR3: CASSYSSQGVNTEAFF
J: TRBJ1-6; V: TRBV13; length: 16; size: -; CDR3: CASSLGRGQGSSPLHF
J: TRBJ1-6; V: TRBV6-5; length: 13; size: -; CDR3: CASTSRSDSPLHF
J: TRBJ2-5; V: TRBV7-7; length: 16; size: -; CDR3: CASSLATSGGEETQYF
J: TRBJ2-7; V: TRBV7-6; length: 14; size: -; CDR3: CASSLVVGGYEQYF
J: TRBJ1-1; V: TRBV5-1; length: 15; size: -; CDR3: CASSSTGGWDTEAFF
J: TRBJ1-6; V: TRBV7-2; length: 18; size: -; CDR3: CASRPRTGGYAYNSPLHF
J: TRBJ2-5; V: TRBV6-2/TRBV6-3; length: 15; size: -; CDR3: CASSYSRAGRETQYF
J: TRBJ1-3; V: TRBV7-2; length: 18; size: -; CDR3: CASSWTGIPGASGNTIYF
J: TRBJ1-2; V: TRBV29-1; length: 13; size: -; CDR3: CSVEGGPNYGYTF
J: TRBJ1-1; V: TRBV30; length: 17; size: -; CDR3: CAHRKGRMGQGAREAFF
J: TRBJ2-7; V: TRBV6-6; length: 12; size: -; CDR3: CASSYEGYEQYF
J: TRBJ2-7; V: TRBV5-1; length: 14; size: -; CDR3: CASSLSRDPYEQYF
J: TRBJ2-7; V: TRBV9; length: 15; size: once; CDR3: CASSAQGGPVYEQYF
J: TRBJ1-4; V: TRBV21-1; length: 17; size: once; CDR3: CASSPSGYGPGGEKLFF
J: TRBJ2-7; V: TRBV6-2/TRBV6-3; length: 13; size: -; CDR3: CASSYSGQFEQYF
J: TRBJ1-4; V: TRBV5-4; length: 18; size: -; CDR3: CASSLSGQGKTRNEKLFF
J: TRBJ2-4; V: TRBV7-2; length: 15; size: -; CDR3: CASSLDSLAENIQYF
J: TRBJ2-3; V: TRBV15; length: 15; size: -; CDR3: CATSRTRTSTDTQYF
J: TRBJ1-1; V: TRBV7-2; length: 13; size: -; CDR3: CASSLPVNTEAFF
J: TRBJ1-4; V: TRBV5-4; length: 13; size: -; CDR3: CASSSDQGEKLFF
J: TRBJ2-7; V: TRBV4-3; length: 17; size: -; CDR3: CASSQEGGGISSYEQYF
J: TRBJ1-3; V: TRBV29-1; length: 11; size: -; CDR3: CSVERGNTIYF
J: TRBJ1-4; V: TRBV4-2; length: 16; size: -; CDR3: CASSQDQPRGGEKLFF